This T cell receptor beta chain stems from a study of T-cell memory formation after mild COVID-19. Notes on the study in general: Contracting clones localized mainly to CM and EM when CD4+ and mainly to EMRA when CD8+. CD4/CD8 balance characterized clones contracting day 15 to 85, and CD4+ skew characterized later expanders. Pre-infection memory showed some responding clones, and this suggested that cross-reactive memory joined.

This clonotype was observed a handful of times. Its antigen is unidentified. TCRdb independently ran MiXCR on the 5' RACE reads; one entry per CDR3 protein. The top ten hold roughly 23% of the sample, which has 150,000 to 200,000 distinct CDR3 sequences, 20% to 25% seen once. This CDR3 comprises 11 residues. Germline CDR1 reads SEHNR; CDR2 reads FQNEAQ (reference sequence). V trimming: 5 bases; J trimming: 7 bases; junction bases outside the gene matches: 0. This receptor was taken from an adult woman who had mild COVID-19 (a few samples of this study predate the infection). Cell type and time point are not known. Material for sequencing was PBMCs or a T cell subset sorted from them (not recorded which). J is TRBJ1-1 and V is TRBV7-9, with 8 nucleotides matching TRBD1. CDR3 in DNA: TGTGCCAGCAGCGGGACAGGTGAAGCTTTCTTT. Translation gives CASSGTGEAFF. The full variable domain, completed using reference TRBV7-9 and TRBJ1-1, is DTGVSQNPRHKITKRGQNVTFRCDPISEHNRLYWYRQTLGQGPEFLTYFQNEAQLEKSRLLSDRFSAERPKGSFSTLEIQRTEQGDSAMYLCASSGTGEAFFGQGTRLTVV.